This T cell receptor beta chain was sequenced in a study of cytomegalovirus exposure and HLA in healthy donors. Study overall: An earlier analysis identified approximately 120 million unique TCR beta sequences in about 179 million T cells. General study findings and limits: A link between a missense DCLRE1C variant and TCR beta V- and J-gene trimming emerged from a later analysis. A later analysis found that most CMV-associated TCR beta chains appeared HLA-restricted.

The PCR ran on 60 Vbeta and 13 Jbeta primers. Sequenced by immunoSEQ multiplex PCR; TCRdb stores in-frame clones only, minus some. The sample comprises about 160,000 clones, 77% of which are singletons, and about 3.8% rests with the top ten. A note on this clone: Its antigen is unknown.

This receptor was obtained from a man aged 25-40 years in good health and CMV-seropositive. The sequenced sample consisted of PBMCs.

This CDR3 reads CASSPTPGQSTGELFF. The CDR3 coding sequence is TGCGCCAGCAGCCCCACTCCGGGACAGTCCACCGGGGAGCTGTTTTTT. V and J are TRBV5-1 and TRBJ2-2, with 7 nucleotides matching TRBD1. The CDR3 runs to 16 residues. The germline CDR1 and CDR2 sequences are SGHRS and YFSETQ. V lost 4 bases to trimming and J lost 4 bases; unmatched junction nucleotides: 10.